This TCR beta chain is drawn from a study of blood T cells in healthy people across ages. Primed by a sample-barcoded 5' primer and a J-beta primer mix, a second PCR proceeded for about 6 to 11 cycles. TCRdb ran MiXCR on the 5' RACE reads and lists one entry per CDR3 protein. The repertoire includes around 800,000 distinct CDR3 sequences, approximately 67% of them detected once, and about a quarter sits in the top ten. This TCR was sampled from a man aged 25-45 years in good health. Sequenced material: blood.

CDR3 loop: CSVDGGQGADTQYF. In DNA, the CDR3 is TGCAGCGTTGATGGAGGGCAGGGGGCAGATACGCAGTATTTT. The V and J genes are TRBV29-1 and TRBJ2-3, with D maybe TRBD1 (7 bases). Germline CDR1 is SQVTM and CDR2 is ANQGSEA. The V and J ends lost 3 bases and 4 bases respectively, with 14 bases between them. The CDR3 covers 14 residues.